This TCR beta chain was recovered during a study of T cell changes during pregnancy in multiple sclerosis. The CDR3 covers 17 residues. The trim removed 4 bases at V and 0 bases at J, leaving 5 bases unmatched. The germline V gene has CDR1 LNHDA and CDR2 SQIVND (reference sequence). This table comes from immunoSEQ multiplex PCR, and its TCRdb copy is limited to in-frame clones, with some not included. The sample records tens of thousands of clones, roughly 92% being singletons. This clone was counted once. This sequence was found in a female donor with multiple sclerosis, enrolled in a pregnancy study. The V call is TRBV19, the J call TRBJ2-6; the match to TRBD1 covers 8 bases. The sequenced sample was peripheral blood, obtained in the second trimester of pregnancy. The CDR3 reads CASSRGTGVSGANVLTF. CDR3 in DNA: TGTGCCAGTAGTAGAGGGACAGGAGTCTCTGGGGCCAACGTCCTGACTTTC. The whole variable domain, remainder taken from reference TRBV19 and TRBJ2-6, is DGGITQSPKYLFRKEGQNVTLSCEQNLNHDAMYWYRQDPGQGLRLIYYSQIVNDFQKGDIAEGYSVSREKKESFPLTVTSAQKNPTAFYLCASSRGTGVSGANVLTFGAGSRLTVL.